A selection of T cell receptor beta chains follows, all from one sample in a study of CD8+ T cells in alopecia areata. Using immunoSEQ multiplex PCR, the repertoire was profiled, and TCRdb retains in-frame clones only, with some absent. The table shows 100,000 to 150,000 clones, with 60% to 65% occurring only once. Material: CD4+ T cells sorted from blood, obtained at week 4, from a patient treated with tofacitinib. The source is a human donor with alopecia areata. The CDR3 runs from the conserved cysteine through the conserved F or W. The D gene is left open where the match is weak. Part of the rows lack a size; the others show once, few, many or a class for expanded clones.

clone size | D gene | J gene | V gene | CDR3 DNA | CDR3 protein
NA | NA | TRBJ2-3 | TRBV29-1 | TGCAGCGTTGTTCGGGACGCGATTCCCGATACGCAGTATTTT | CSVVRDAIPDTQYF
NA | NA | TRBJ1-5 | TRBV11-1 | TGTGCCAGCAGCGCCACAGGGAATCAGCCCCAGCATTTT | CASSATGNQPQHF
NA | TRBD2 | TRBJ2-7 | TRBV4-1 | TGCGCCAGCAGCTCGCCGGGACTAGCGGCCTACGAGCAGTACTTC | CASSSPGLAAYEQYF
few | TRBD1 | TRBJ1-2 | TRBV29-1 | TGCAGCGTTGAGGTTCGCCAACAGGGGAGAGGGGGCTACACCTTC | CSVEVRQQGRGGYTF
NA | NA | TRBJ2-4 | TRBV6-1 | TGTGCCACAGGACGCGACCGGGCCAAAAACATTCAGTACTTC | CATGRDRAKNIQYF
NA | NA | TRBJ2-3 | TRBV9 | TGTGCCAGCAGCTTAGGGGTCAGTAGCACAGATACGCAGTATTTT | CASSLGVSSTDTQYF
NA | NA | TRBJ1-2 | TRBV7-2 | TGTGCCAGCAGCTCCGGCCTGGGGGGAGGCTATGGCTACACCTTC | CASSSGLGGGYGYTF
NA | TRBD2 | TRBJ2-3 | TRBV7-9 | TGTGCCAGCAGCCCTAAGACTAGCGGGCCCTTAGGGACGCAGTATTTT | CASSPKTSGPLGTQYF
NA | NA | TRBJ1-2 | TRBV29-1 | TGCAGCGTTGACTTGTATATACGTGGCTACACCTTC | CSVDLYIRGYTF
NA | NA | TRBJ2-4 | TRBV2 | TGTGCCAGCAGTGGTATGGCGGGAAGAGACATTCAGTACTTC | CASSGMAGRDIQYF
NA | NA | TRBJ2-3 | TRBV9 | TGTGCCAGCAGCTTCCGGGAAGAGGGAGTCACAGATACGCAGTATTTT | CASSFREEGVTDTQYF
NA | NA | TRBJ2-5 | TRBV30 | TGTGCCTGGAGTTCCGGAGGTCAAGAGACCCAGTACTTC | CAWSSGGQETQYF
NA | NA | TRBJ2-2 | TRBV4-3 | TGCGCCAGCAGCCAGTTAGGCGGGGAGCTGTTTTTT | CASSQLGGELFF
few | NA | TRBJ2-1 | TRBV4-1 | TGCGCCAGCAGCCTGGATCACAATGAGCAGTTCTTC | CASSLDHNEQFF
NA | TRBD1 | TRBJ2-6 | TRBV5-6 | TGTGCCAGCAGCTTCAGGGGGCCTGGGGCCAACGTCCTGACTTTC | CASSFRGPGANVLTF
NA | NA | TRBJ1-1 | TRBV5-6 | TGTGCCAGCAGCCTACGGGGGAACACTGAAGCTTTCTTT | CASSLRGNTEAFF
NA | TRBD1 | TRBJ2-5 | TRBV5-1 | TGCGCCAGCAGCTCCCAAACAGGGGAAGAGACCCAGTACTTC | CASSSQTGEETQYF
NA | NA | TRBJ2-7 | TRBV4-1 | TGCGCCAGCAGCCAATTCCCACGTCGGGAATACTACGAGCAGTACTTC | CASSQFPRREYYEQYF
once | NA | TRBJ1-5 | TRBV5-1 | TGCGCCAGCAGCTTGGGGGTGGGAGAAAATCAGCCCCAGCATTTT | CASSLGVGENQPQHF
few | NA | TRBJ1-3 | TRBV30 | TGTGCCTGGAGCCCCCGGGGGGACTCTGGAAACACCATATATTTT | CAWSPRGDSGNTIYF
NA | NA | TRBJ2-5 | TRBV5-1 | TGCGCCAGCAGCCTCGGGACGGCCGTGGCCCAGTACTTC | CASSLGTAVAQYF
NA | TRBD2 | TRBJ2-7 | TRBV28 | TGTGCCAGCCGGCTAGCGGGAACCTACGAGCAGTACTTC | CASRLAGTYEQYF
NA | TRBD1 | TRBJ1-2 | TRBV7-2 | TGTGCCAGCAGCCCCCGGGACAGGGGCGCTTCTTTCGGCTATGGCTACACCTTC | CASSPRDRGASFGYGYTF
NA | NA | TRBJ2-5 | TRBV6-6 | TGTGCCAGCAGCCCCGGGACCGCCAAAGAGACCCAGTACTTC | CASSPGTAKETQYF
few | TRBD1 | TRBJ1-4 | TRBV9 | TGTGCCAGCAGCGCCCACGTCGGGAGGACAGGGGTTGAAAAACTGTTTTTT | CASSAHVGRTGVEKLFF
NA | NA | TRBJ2-6 | TRBV16 | TGTGCCAGCAGCCAATATAACACTCGCTCTGGGGCCAACGTCCTGACTTTC | CASSQYNTRSGANVLTF
NA | TRBD1 | TRBJ1-2 | TRBV9 | TGTGCCAGCAGTCCCCGGGACAGGACCTCTCATGGCTACACCTTC | CASSPRDRTSHGYTF
few | NA | TRBJ2-5 | TRBV7-4 | TGTGCCAGCAGCTTAGAAGGGGGTGAGACCCAGTACTTC | CASSLEGGETQYF
NA | TRBD2 | TRBJ2-1 | TRBV5-1 | TGCGCCAGCAGAGGGACTAGCGGGAGTCCCTACAATGAGCAGTTCTTC | CASRGTSGSPYNEQFF
NA | TRBD1 | TRBJ1-2 | TRBV7-9 | TGTGCCAGCAGCTCTCCCGGGACAGGGGGCGAGGGCTACACCTTC | CASSSPGTGGEGYTF
NA | TRBD1 | TRBJ2-2 | TRBV5-1 | TGCGCCAGCCTGGACAGGGCCCGGTACACCGGGGAGCTGTTTTTT | CASLDRARYTGELFF
NA | TRBD1 | TRBJ2-1 | TRBV10-3 | TGTGCCATCGGGATCGGACAGGGGGCAAATGAGCAGTTCTTC | CAIGIGQGANEQFF
few | NA | TRBJ1-2 | TRBV29-1 | TGCAGCGCAGAGGAAAGGAACTATGGCTACACCTTC | CSAEERNYGYTF
NA | NA | TRBJ2-3 | TRBV29-1 | TGCAGCGTTGAGGATCCCGTAACCCTCCGCACAGATACGCAGTATTTT | CSVEDPVTLRTDTQYF
few | NA | TRBJ2-5 | TRBV10-3 | TGTGCCATCAGTGCCAGGGGTCTAGAGACCCAGTACTTC | CAISARGLETQYF
NA | TRBD1 | TRBJ1-4 | TRBV5-6 | TGTGCCAGCAGCTCCGGGACAGATGAAAAACTGTTTTTT | CASSSGTDEKLFF
NA | TRBD1 | TRBJ1-5 | TRBV4-1 | TGCGCCAGCAGCCAGGCGGACAGGGGTCAGCCCCAGCATTTT | CASSQADRGQPQHF
NA | NA | TRBJ2-3 | TRBV5-4 | TGTGCCAGCAGCACGGGGGCCGCGAGCACAGATACGCAGTATTTT | CASSTGAASTDTQYF
once | NA | TRBJ2-1 | TRBV30 | TGTGCCTGGAGTACTAGGGGCGGTTGGAATGAGCAGTTCTTC | CAWSTRGGWNEQFF
NA | NA | TRBJ2-6 | TRBV29-1 | TGCAGCGTTGAAGAGGGACGGGACTCTGGGGCCAACGTCCTGACTTTC | CSVEEGRDSGANVLTF